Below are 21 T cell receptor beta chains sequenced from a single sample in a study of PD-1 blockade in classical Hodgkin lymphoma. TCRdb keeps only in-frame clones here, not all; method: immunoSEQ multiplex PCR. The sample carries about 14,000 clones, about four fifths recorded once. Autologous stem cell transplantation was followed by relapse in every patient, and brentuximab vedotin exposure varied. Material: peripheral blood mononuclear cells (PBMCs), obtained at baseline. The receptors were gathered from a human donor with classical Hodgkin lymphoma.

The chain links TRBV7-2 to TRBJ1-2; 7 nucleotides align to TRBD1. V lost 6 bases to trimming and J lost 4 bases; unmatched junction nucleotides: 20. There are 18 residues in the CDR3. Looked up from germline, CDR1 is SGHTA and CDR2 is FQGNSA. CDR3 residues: CASRPALRTGNSLYGYTF. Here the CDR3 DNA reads TGTGCCAGCAGACCAGCGCTCCGGACAGGAAACAGCCTCTATGGCTACACCTTC.

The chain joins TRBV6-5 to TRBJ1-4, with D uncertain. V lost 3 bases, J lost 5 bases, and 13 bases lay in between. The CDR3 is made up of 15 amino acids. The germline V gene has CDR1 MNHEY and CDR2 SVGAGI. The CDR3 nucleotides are TGTGCCAGCAGTTATGACACCGGCGGGAATGAAAAACTGTTTTTT. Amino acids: CASSYDTGGNEKLFF.

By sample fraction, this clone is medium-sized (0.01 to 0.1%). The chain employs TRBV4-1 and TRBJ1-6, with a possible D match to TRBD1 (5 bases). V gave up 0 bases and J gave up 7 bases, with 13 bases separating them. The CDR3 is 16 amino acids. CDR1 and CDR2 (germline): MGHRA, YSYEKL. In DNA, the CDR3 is TGCGCCAGCAGCCAAGATATCTGGGGGGTCAATTCACCCCTCCACTTT. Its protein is CASSQDIWGVNSPLHF.

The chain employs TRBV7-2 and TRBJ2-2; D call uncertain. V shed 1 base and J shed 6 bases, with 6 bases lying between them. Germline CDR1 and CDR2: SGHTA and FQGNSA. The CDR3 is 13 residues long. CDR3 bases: TGTGCCAGCAGCTTAGTGGGCTCCGGGGAGCTGTTTTTT. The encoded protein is CASSLVGSGELFF.

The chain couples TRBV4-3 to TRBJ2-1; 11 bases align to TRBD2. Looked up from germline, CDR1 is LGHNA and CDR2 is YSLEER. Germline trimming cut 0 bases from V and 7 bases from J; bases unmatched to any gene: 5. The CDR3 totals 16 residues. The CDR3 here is CASSQELAGGWNEQFF. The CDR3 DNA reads TGCGCCAGCAGCCAAGAGCTAGCGGGGGGTTGGAATGAGCAGTTCTTC.

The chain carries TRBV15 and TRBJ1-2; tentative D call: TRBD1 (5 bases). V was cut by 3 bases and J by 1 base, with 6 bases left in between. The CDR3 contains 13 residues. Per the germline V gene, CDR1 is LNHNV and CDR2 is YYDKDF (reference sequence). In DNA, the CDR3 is TGTGCCACCAGCAGGGACAATAACTATGGCTACACCTTC. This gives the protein CATSRDNNYGYTF. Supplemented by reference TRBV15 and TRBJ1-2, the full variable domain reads DAMVIQNPRYQVTQFGKPVTLSCSQTLNHNVMYWYQQKSSQAPKLLFHYYDKDFNNEADTPDNFQSRRPNTSFCFLDIRSPGLGDTAMYLCATSRDNNYGYTFGSGTRLTVV.

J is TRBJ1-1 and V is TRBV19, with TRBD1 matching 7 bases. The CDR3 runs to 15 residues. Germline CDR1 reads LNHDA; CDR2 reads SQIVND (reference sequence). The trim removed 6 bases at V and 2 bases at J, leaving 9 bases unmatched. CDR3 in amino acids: CASRKTDRTNTEAFF. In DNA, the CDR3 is TGTGCCAGTAGGAAAACGGACAGGACTAACACTGAAGCTTTCTTT. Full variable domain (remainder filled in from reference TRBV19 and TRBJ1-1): DGGITQSPKYLFRKEGQNVTLSCEQNLNHDAMYWYRQDPGQGLRLIYYSQIVNDFQKGDIAEGYSVSREKKESFPLTVTSAQKNPTAFYLCASRKTDRTNTEAFFGQGTRLTVV.

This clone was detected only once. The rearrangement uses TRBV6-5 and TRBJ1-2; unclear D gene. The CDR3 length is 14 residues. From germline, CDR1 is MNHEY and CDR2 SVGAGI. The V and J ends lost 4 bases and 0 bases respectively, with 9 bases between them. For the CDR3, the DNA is TGTGCCAGCAGTTCCCCCTCCGCTAACTATGGCTACACCTTC. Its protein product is CASSSPSANYGYTF.

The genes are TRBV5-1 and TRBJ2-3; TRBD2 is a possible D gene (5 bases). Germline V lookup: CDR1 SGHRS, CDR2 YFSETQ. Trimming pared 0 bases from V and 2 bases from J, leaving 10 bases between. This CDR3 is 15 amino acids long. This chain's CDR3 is CASSLVAGFTDTQYF. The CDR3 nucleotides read TGCGCCAGCAGCTTGGTCGCGGGCTTCACAGATACGCAGTATTTT.

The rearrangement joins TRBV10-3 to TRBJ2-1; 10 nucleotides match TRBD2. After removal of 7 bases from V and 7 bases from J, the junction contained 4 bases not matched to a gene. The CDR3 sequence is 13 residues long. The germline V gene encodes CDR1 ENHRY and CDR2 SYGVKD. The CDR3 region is CAINERGGNEQFF. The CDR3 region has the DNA TGTGCCATCAACGAGCGGGGGGGTAATGAGCAGTTCTTC.

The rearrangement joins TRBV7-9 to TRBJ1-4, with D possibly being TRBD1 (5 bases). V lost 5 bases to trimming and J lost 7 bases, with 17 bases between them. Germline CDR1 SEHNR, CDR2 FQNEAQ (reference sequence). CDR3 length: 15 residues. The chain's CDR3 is CASSPTEYGGEKLFF. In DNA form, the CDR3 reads TGTGCCAGCAGCCCCACGGAGTATGGGGGTGAAAAACTGTTTTTT.

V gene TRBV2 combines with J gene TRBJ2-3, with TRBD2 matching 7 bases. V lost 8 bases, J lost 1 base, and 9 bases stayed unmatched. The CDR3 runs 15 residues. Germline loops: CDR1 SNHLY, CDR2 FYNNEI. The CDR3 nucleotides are TGTGCCAGCTCCCCACGACTAGCCGGCACAGATACGCAGTATTTT. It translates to CASSPRLAGTDTQYF.

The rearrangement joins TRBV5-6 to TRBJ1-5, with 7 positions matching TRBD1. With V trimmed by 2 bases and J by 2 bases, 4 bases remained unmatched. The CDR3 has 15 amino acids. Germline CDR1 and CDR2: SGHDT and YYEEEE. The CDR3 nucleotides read TGTGCCAGCAGCTTCGGAACAGGGGGCAATCAGCCCCAGCATTTT. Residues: CASSFGTGGNQPQHF.

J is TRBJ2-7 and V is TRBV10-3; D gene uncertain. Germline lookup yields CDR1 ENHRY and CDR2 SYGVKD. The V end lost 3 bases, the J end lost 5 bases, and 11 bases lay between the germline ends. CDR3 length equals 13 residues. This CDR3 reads CAISERVEDEQYF. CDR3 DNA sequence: TGTGCCATCAGTGAACGGGTTGAGGACGAGCAGTACTTC.

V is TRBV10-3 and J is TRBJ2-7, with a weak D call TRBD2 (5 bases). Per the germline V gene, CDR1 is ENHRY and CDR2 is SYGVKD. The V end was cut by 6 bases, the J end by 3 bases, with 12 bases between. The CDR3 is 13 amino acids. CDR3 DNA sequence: TGTGCCATCAGCGGCCCGAGGGTCTACGAGCAGTACTTC. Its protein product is CAISGPRVYEQYF.

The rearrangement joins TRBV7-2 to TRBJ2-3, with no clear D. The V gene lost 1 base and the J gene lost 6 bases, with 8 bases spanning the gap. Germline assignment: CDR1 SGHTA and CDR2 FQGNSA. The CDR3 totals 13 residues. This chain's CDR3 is CASSLEPRDTQYF. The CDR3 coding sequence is TGTGCCAGCAGCTTAGAACCTCGGGATACGCAGTATTTT.

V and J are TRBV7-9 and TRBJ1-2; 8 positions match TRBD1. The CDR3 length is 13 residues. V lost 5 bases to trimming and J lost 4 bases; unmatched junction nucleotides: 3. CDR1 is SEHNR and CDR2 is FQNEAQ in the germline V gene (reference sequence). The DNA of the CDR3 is TGTGCCAGCAGCCCCGACAGGGGCTATGGCTACACCTTC. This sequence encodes CASSPDRGYGYTF. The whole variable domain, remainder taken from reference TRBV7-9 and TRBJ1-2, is DTGVSQNPRHKITKRGQNVTFRCDPISEHNRLYWYRQTLGQGPEFLTYFQNEAQLEKSRLLSDRFSAERPKGSFSTLEIQRTEQGDSAMYLCASSPDRGYGYTFGSGTRLTVV.

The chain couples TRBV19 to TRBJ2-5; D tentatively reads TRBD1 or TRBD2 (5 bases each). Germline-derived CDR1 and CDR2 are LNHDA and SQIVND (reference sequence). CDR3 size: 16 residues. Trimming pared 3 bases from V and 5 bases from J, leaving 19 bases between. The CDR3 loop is CASSMISRGVWETQYF. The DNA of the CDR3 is TGTGCCAGTAGTATGATCTCTAGGGGAGTGTGGGAGACCCAGTACTTC.

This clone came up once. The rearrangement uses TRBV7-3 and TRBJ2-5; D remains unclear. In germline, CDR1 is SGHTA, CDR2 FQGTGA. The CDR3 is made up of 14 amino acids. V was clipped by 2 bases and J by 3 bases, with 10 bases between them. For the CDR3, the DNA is TGTGCCAGCAGCTTATCTGGTTCGAAAGAGACCCAGTACTTC. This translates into CASSLSGSKETQYF.

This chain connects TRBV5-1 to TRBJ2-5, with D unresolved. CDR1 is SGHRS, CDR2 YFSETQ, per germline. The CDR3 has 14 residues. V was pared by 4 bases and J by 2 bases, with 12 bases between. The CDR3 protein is CASSLRNKQETQYF. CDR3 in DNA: TGCGCCAGCAGCCTCAGAAACAAGCAAGAGACCCAGTACTTC.

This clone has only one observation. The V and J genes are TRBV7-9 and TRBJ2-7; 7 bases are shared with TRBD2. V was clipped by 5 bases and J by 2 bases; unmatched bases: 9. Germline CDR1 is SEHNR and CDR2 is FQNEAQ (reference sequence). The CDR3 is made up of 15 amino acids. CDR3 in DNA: TGTGCCAGCAGCCAACCCTACGGGACTACCTACGAGCAGTACTTC. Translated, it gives CASSQPYGTTYEQYF.